This T cell receptor beta chain was sequenced for a study of T cell responses to AZD1222 COVID-19 vaccine (dated by TCRdb to the early 2020s). At the level of the whole study: A total of 233 trial participants underwent TCR sequencing, of whom 207 had received two doses of AZD1222 and 26 had received two doses of the MenACWY control vaccine. Trial participants were enrolled into age subgroups of 18-55, 56-69 and 70-plus years, which contained approximately 150, 28 and 58 TCR-sequenced participants, respectively.

The germline V gene yields SGHTA for CDR1 and FQGNSA for CDR2. The germline V end is reduced by 5 bases and the J end by 1 base; junction bases left unmatched: 7. The CDR3 runs 16 residues from the cysteine to the phenylalanine. Kept here is only the CDR3 DNA, which spans 48 bases and is read in frame from base 1. The time point label of this sample denotes: about 28 days (+/-7) after the second vaccine dose. AZD1222 recipients given second doses at about 4 weeks or at about 12 weeks were pooled, since spike-specific TCR depth and breadth were not found to differ between the two schedules. Samples from vaccinated people were obtained from the UK trials COV001 and COV002, which included a single-blind randomized controlled phase 2/3 trial of AZD1222 (ChAdOx1 nCoV-19) in healthy adults. For TCRbeta chain sequencing, PBMC samples were collected from trial participants at day 0 and at day 28 after the second dose.

The CDR3 regions of human TCRbeta chains were analyzed by immunosequencing. Concerning the study's data processing: Repertoire TCRs were checked for matches against a reference library of SARS-CoV-2-specific TCRs that had been generated using the MIRA antigen-specificity platform. Breadth was defined as the fraction of unique TCRs that were SARS-CoV-2-associated. Depth was defined as the fraction of total T cells that were SARS-CoV-2-associated. Using the MIRA data, each spike-specific TCR was assigned both to the spike region to which the TCR was reactive and to a CD4 or CD8 class. Log10-transformed breadth and depth values were compared by one-way ANOVA with Sidak's multiple comparisons tests. The table was pulled from immuneACCESS by TCRdb, which kept in-frame rearrangements only. Such tables lose some clones; where checked, under half of the loss comes from unresolved V genes, and the rest has no known cause. The V and J calls and clone size are taken from that table; D and trimming were inferred from the DNA. The sample includes around 96,000 clones, with 90% to 95% observed a single time. More than 9% of the sample rests with the top ten.

Of note for this clone: The clone's antigen remains unknown. Base qualities are not recorded, but no much larger clone differs from it by a single base.

Study-level results and caveats: Most participants were white British and females outnumbered males, and the authors suggested that clonal diversity may have been underestimated. In the small 56-69-year group, the increase in depth fell short of significance, most likely because of low power. Nearly half of unique spike-specific TCRs reportedly recognized epitopes outside regions mutated in the B.1.351 and B.1.1.7 variants. Conclusions about previously exposed vaccinees are limited because only a handful of AZD1222 recipients were SARS-CoV-2 seropositive at baseline. The whole spike protein was spanned by vaccine-associated CD4 TCRs, and dominant responses were seen in regions 160-218 and 743-854. No day 14 peak-response samples were available, so repertoires were characterized only after the peak T cell response. Spike-specific TCR breadth and depth rose significantly after two AZD1222 doses compared with day 0 and with MenACWY recipients.

The receptor's source is an adult who received the AZD1222 COVID-19 vaccine. Here the chain combines TRBV7-2 and TRBJ2-3; 9 middle bases align to TRBD1. The sequences come from peripheral blood, collected 28 days after the second AZD1222 dose. The DNA reads as follows: TGTGCCAGCAGCCTGGGACAGGGTAGGGGCACAGATACGCAGTATTTT. Translated, this gives CASSLGQGRGTDTQYF. The CDR3 plus the reference TRBV7-2 and TRBJ2-3 genes for the other parts give the full variable domain: GAGVSQSPSNKVTEKGKDVELRCDPISGHTALYWYRQSLGQGLEFLIYFQGNSAPDKSGLPSDRFSAERTGGSVSTLTIQRTQQEDSAVYLCASSLGQGRGTDTQYFGPGTRLTVL.